This T cell receptor (beta chain) emerged from a study of blood T cell repertoires in COVID-19. On the study more broadly: Both acute and convalescent COVID-19 samples were obtained from the United States, Italy and Spain. T cells, B-cell-depleted T cells, or PBMCs supplied cDNA or gDNA.

The CDR3 is 13 amino acids. The germline V and J ends were trimmed by 5 bases and 5 bases, with 12 bases remaining between them. Germline V lookup: CDR1 KGHSH, CDR2 LQKENI. As processed by the authors: Estimation of nucleated cell counts was performed using reference gene primer amplification. Sequencing was performed with immunoSEQ multiplex PCR; in TCRdb, only in-frame clones are kept and a portion is missing. V and J calls and clone size are as listed in that table; D and trimming were resolved from the DNA. The table lists around 18,000 clones, 75% to 85% of them singletons. J is TRBJ1-1 and V is TRBV18; no reliable D call. The sample consisted of peripheral blood. The sequence derives from a man older than 75 with acute or convalescent COVID-19. CDR3 region: CASSSDGMTEAFF. The CDR3, as DNA: TGTGCCAGCTCATCAGACGGGATGACTGAAGCTTTCTTT.